This record covers a single TCR beta chain. Preparation of the TCRbeta library involved a method that used unique molecular identifiers. TCRdb processed the PCR reads anew with MiXCR; each CDR3 protein has one entry. The table records about 980,000 distinct CDR3 sequences, roughly 29% of them present only once. V shed 3 bases, J shed 5 bases, and the junction held 3 bases outside the gene matches. The CDR3 is made up of 14 amino acids. The data were obtained in a study of T-cell reconstitution after alpha-beta-depleted transplantation in children. The specimen was PBMCs, mostly from graft donor cells, collected 360 days after TCRalphabeta/CD19-depleted stem cell transplant. This clonotype was sampled from a boy in the first two years of life who had a stem cell transplant for SCID, so the T cells may come from the graft donor. The V gene is TRBV12-3 or TRBV12-4, the J gene TRBJ2-5, with 10 bases identical to TRBD2. CDR3 in amino acids: CASSFSGGPETQYF. The CDR3 region has the DNA TGTGCCAGCAGTTTTAGCGGGGGGCCCGAGACCCAGTACTTC.